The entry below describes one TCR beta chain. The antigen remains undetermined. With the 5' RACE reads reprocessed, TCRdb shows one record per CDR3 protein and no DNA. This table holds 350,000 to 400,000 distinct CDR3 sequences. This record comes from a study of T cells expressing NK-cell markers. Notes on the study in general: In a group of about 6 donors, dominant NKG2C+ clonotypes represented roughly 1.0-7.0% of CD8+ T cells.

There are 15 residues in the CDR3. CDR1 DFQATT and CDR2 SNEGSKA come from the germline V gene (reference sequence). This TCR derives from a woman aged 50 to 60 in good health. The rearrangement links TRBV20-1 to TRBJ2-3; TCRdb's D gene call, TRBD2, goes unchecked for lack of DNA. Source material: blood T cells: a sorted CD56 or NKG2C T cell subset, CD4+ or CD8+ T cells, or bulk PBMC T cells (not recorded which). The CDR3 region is CSARDRAGFTDTQYF.